The clone carrying this T cell receptor (beta chain) was detected a few times. V was shortened by 5 bases and J by 3 bases, with 10 bases between the two germline ends. Looked up from germline, CDR1 is SEHNR and CDR2 is FQNEAQ (reference sequence). The CDR3 is 14 residues long. The sample belongs to a study of blood T cell repertoires in COVID-19. Study in general: Specimens from acute and convalescent COVID-19 originated in the United States, Italy and Spain. From T cells, B-cell-depleted T cells, or PBMCs came the material, which was cDNA or gDNA.

Patients of the Seattle cohort, enrolled during active infection, were followed longitudinally. Profiled with immunoSEQ multiplex PCR; TCRdb holds only in-frame clones, not every one. The sample yields more than 350,000 clones, about 90% seen once. The chain uses TRBV7-9 and TRBJ2-2; D is perhaps TRBD1 (5 bases). Material: peripheral blood. The clonotype comes from a woman in her 30s with COVID-19, enrolled during active disease. CDR3 coding DNA: TGTGCCAGCAGCCCGCTCAGGGACACCGGGGAGCTGTTTTTT. It specifies CASSPLRDTGELFF.